This T cell receptor (beta chain) was recorded in a study of cytomegalovirus exposure and HLA in healthy donors. The study, taken as a whole, reports: Earlier analysis yielded a pattern in which most TCR beta V segments were productive about 90% or about 30% of the time.

All donors participated as healthy donors of bone marrow. The CDR3 covers 17 residues. Trimming removed 0 bases at V and 0 bases at J, with 15 bases between. CDR1 is MGHRA and CDR2 is YSYEKL in the germline V gene. 60 Vbeta and 13 Jbeta primers were used in PCR. Sequenced by immunoSEQ multiplex PCR; TCRdb stores in-frame clones only, minus some. Of 100,000 to 150,000 clones in the sample, approximately 80% are singletons; the top ten hold 7.5% to 9.5%. Regarding this clone: The antigen is unknown.

This chain connects TRBV4-1 to TRBJ2-7, with D possibly being TRBD1 (5 bases). What was sequenced was PBMCs. The clonotype was recovered from a man in his thirties or forties in good health and CMV-seropositive. CDR3 protein: CASSQDQGFSDSYEQYF. CDR3 sequence (DNA): TGCGCCAGCAGCCAAGATCAGGGATTTTCGGACTCCTACGAGCAGTACTTC.